The subject of this entry is one TCR beta chain. Its antigen has not been determined. No per-base quality is available; no much larger clone lies one base away. The CDR3 holds 12 amino acids from the cysteine to the phenylalanine. The CDR3 DNA has 36 bases and is translated from base 1. Taken from the germline V gene, the CDR1 and CDR2 loops are SQVTM and ANQGSEA. V is reduced by 4 bases and J by 3 bases, leaving a spacing of 9 bases between them. RNA was extracted using the RNeasy kit, and about 0.5 to 1 ug of the RNA was reverse transcribed with random hexamers. The immunoSEQ multiplex PCR assay, covering 54 Vbeta and 13 Jbeta segments, was used to amplify TCR beta CDR3 regions. PCR amplification bias was corrected by using a synthetic template baseline for primer optimization and computational correction. The authors processed their data as follows. Reads were assigned to V, D and J genes according to IMGT and analyzed in immunoSEQ Analyzer, with only productive sequences retained. Clonality was calculated as one minus the Shannon entropy normalized by log2 of the number of productive unique sequences. For each patient and control, public and private clones were evaluated within the 100 most prevalent clones. Clones were defined as Susac-specific if absent from the healthy and MS cohorts, from around 1,000 published viral clones and from other ImmuneACCESS disease sequences. The public sequencing data were trimmed at Q25 with fastp and processed into clonotypes with MiXCR by TCRdb, which kept only in-frame beta chains. Entries are consolidated by CDR3 protein sequence, retaining the most common genes and DNA. In this record, the V and J calls reflect TCRdb's handling and not the investigators' own analysis. For this sample the table gives a few hundred thousand distinct CDR3 sequences, of which roughly 96% were detected only once. The ten most abundant clones make up about 0.091% of the sample.

This entry comes from a study of CD8 T cells in Susac syndrome (dated by TCRdb to about 2019). Study-level background: Repertoire sequencing was used to test whether CD8+ T cell activation and differentiation in Susac syndrome was antigen driven. The study at large found these results: The number of individuals in the TCR sequencing and HLA analysis was recognized as being relatively small.

Peripheral blood CD8+ and CD4+ T cells from healthy donors, Susac syndrome patients and multiple sclerosis patients were profiled by high-throughput TCR beta sequencing. The multiple sclerosis controls were treatment-naive patients whose relapsing-remitting disease, either stable or active, fulfilled the revised McDonald criteria. CD8+ TEMRA cells were enriched by FACS, while bulk CD8+ and CD4+ T cells were purified by magnetic negative isolation. Blood was collected in EDTA tubes and processed within 24 hours, with PBMCs isolated through density gradient centrifugation. PBMCs intended for TCR sequencing were cryopreserved in liquid nitrogen and thawed later in a water bath at 37 degrees C. The sorted or isolated CD4+, CD8+ and CD8+ TEMRA cells had a purity of 90% or higher.

Sequenced sample: CD4+ T cells from PBMCs. The rearrangement joined TRBV29-1 to TRBJ1-2; TRBD1 is a weak D gene call, 5 bases matching. This sequence originates from a human donor with multiple sclerosis. At the DNA level, the sequence is TGCAGCGTTGCCAGGGAATACTATGGCTACACCTTC. This encodes CSVAREYYGYTF.